Listed below are T cell receptor beta chains from one sample, sequenced in a study of blood T cells in healthy people across ages. TCRdb re-called the 5' RACE reads through MiXCR, storing one row per CDR3 protein. The sample yields about 1,800,000 distinct CDR3 sequences, approximately 30% seen once. Sequencing input: blood. The source is a woman aged 30 to 39 in good health. The CDR3 runs from the conserved cysteine through the conserved F or W.

V	J	CDR3
TRBV12-3/TRBV12-4	TRBJ1-2	CASSFTRRHLRGYTF
TRBV6-5	TRBJ2-1	CASRDGTKQFF
TRBV29-1	TRBJ2-7	CSVRLAVNYEQYF
TRBV7-2	TRBJ2-1	CASSFDRASDNEQFF
TRBV3-1	TRBJ2-1	CASSQDSTSGTYNGQFF
TRBV7-3	TRBJ2-1	CASSLTQASPNEQFF
TRBV2	TRBJ2-5	CASREGGPQETQYF
TRBV7-9	TRBJ2-1	CASSLAAEGRYNEQFF
TRBV28	TRBJ1-6	CASSWTATPTNSPLHF
TRBV20-1	TRBJ2-1	CSAYARVSSYNEQFF
TRBV7-8	TRBJ1-1	CASSSWEGDTEAFF
TRBV7-2	TRBJ2-7	CASSPGLNSYEQYF
TRBV10-3	TRBJ1-2	CASQGGTTNYGYTF
TRBV12-3/TRBV12-4	TRBJ2-2	CASSRKSEQGVTGELFF
TRBV11-3	TRBJ1-6	CASSAGTGQSPLHF
TRBV10-3	TRBJ2-5	CAISARQKETQYF
TRBV6-1	TRBJ2-1	CASSVLRGAEFF
TRBV5-1	TRBJ2-7	CASSARDGPYEQYF
TRBV12-5	TRBJ2-2	CASGPSSRELFF
TRBV28	TRBJ2-7	CASSPPGEYEQYF
TRBV7-9	TRBJ2-1	CASTSESRVGDEQFF
TRBV15	TRBJ2-3	CATSRDLTIDTQYF
TRBV10-3	TRBJ1-2	CAISSSRDRGFDGYTF
TRBV12-3/TRBV12-4	TRBJ1-5	CASSFEFNQPQHF
TRBV5-1	TRBJ2-7	CASSSPGLHEQYF
TRBV12-3/TRBV12-4	TRBJ2-3	CASRHGLAERTNTQYF
TRBV9	TRBJ2-1	CASSVVGQGAPRSYNEQFF
TRBV20-1	TRBJ1-5	CSATGVGNQPQHF
TRBV5-1	TRBJ2-3	CASSLGAAGTDTQYF
TRBV25-1	TRBJ2-7	CASSEYGGQGVDEQYF
TRBV19	TRBJ2-1	CASSIGSSYNEQFF
TRBV7-6	TRBJ2-1	CASSPRDYPREQFF
TRBV18	TRBJ2-7	CASSPFGGSGEQYF
TRBV5-1	TRBJ2-1	CASSPQEISYNEQNF
TRBV18	TRBJ2-5	CASFQAGQETQYF
TRBV2	TRBJ1-5	CASELGPNQPQHF
TRBV7-2	TRBJ1-2	CASSLLDREDGYTF
TRBV7-3	TRBJ2-1	CASSIQYNDEQFF
TRBV29-1	TRBJ2-1	CSAVERLNEQFF
TRBV7-9	TRBJ2-7	CASSPDSGAPAWDQYF
TRBV18	TRBJ1-1	CASSPTLQGRDVEAFF
TRBV5-1	TRBJ1-2	CASSYGEDYGYTF
TRBV15	TRBJ2-7	CATSRGRAVYEQYF
TRBV18	TRBJ2-6	CASSPPAGAVPGANVLTF
TRBV20-1	TRBJ2-1	CSARGGTGAYNEQFF
TRBV10-3	TRBJ2-1	CAISEGLAAYNEQFF
TRBV30	TRBJ1-5	CAWSVSQAINQPQHF
TRBV6-5	TRBJ1-1	CASSHFLGQPEAFF
TRBV6-5	TRBJ1-3	CASSYDRGFGNTIYF
TRBV7-2	TRBJ2-5	CASSFLAGTQYF
TRBV9	TRBJ2-1	CASSASGLGLFF
TRBV6-2/TRBV6-3	TRBJ1-5	CASRGQVSNQPQHF
TRBV6-5	TRBJ2-7	CASSYQNLGQSPYEQHF
TRBV3-1	TRBJ2-7	CASSQAGNPYEQYF
TRBV29-1	TRBJ2-4	CSVRGGNIQYF
TRBV7-3	TRBJ2-3	CASSANGGDAQYF
TRBV5-6	TRBJ1-2	CASSLQRDLSRFYGYTF
TRBV9	TRBJ1-1	CASSAVGYSGTEAFF
TRBV30	TRBJ1-2	CAWIFPGEYYTF